This TCR beta chain was sequenced in a study of T-cell memory formation after mild COVID-19. Study-level background: The two donors had largely donor-specific TCR clusters.

TCRdb passed the 5' RACE reads through MiXCR, listing each CDR3 protein once. This sample has roughly 180,000 distinct CDR3 sequences, with under 14% found just once. A few counts support this clonotype. The length of the CDR3 is 17 residues. The ends lost 2 bases at V and 1 base at J; junction bases unmatched: 8. Per the germline V gene, CDR1 is MGHRA and CDR2 is YSYEKL. The V gene is TRBV4-1, the J gene TRBJ1-1, with TRBD1 matching 9 bases. Sequenced input: PBMCs or a T cell subset sorted from them (not recorded which). The receptor's source is a man between 18 and 35 years old who had mild COVID-19 (a few samples of this study predate the infection). Cell type and time point are not known. The CDR3 bases are TGCGCCAGCAGCCAACACCCGGGACAGGGATCGAACACTGAAGCTTTCTTT. Amino acid sequence: CASSQHPGQGSNTEAFF.